The clone carrying this T cell receptor beta chain appeared a few times. The antigen remains unidentified. The data are from a study of T cell responses to AZD1222 COVID-19 vaccine. Study results and limitations: Reports say nearly half of spike-specific TCRs go after unmutated variant regions. Spike was spanned by vaccine-associated CD4 TCRs, with dominance at 160-218 and 743-854. The study identified only six AZD1222 recipients as seropositive at baseline.

With 6 bases clipped from V and 10 bases from J, the junction kept 8 bases outside the gene matches. Per the germline V gene, CDR1 is SQVTM and CDR2 is ANQGSEA. CDR3 length: 11 residues. The protocol was immunoSEQ multiplex PCR, while the TCRdb copy is restricted to in-frame clones and leaves out a portion. Counted here are over 100,000 clones, around 85% occurring once; the ten biggest clones make up less than 9.5%. The sequence derives from an adult who received the MenACWY meningococcal vaccine as a control. This sequence joins TRBV29-1 and TRBJ1-1; 7 nucleotides align to TRBD1. The sequencing used peripheral blood, collected 28 days after the second dose of the MenACWY control vaccine. Here the CDR3 reads CSVLDRVGAFF. The DNA of the CDR3 is TGCAGCGTCCTCGACAGGGTAGGAGCTTTCTTT.